Below are 31 T cell receptor beta chains sequenced from a single sample in a study of post-analysis software for immune sequencing data (dated by TCRdb to the mid-2010s). What the authors observed across the whole study: Significantly higher frequencies in patients than in controls were found for five or six TRBV segments, including TRBV5-6, TRBV5-1 and TRBV20-1.

These TCRs' antigens remain unknown. Preparation of the library involved PCR. Sequencing relied on an Illumina HiSeq 2500. To reduce PCR and sequencing biases, unique molecular identifiers were built into the TCR beta cDNA libraries. The raw public reads went through TCRdb reprocessing: fastp at Q25, MiXCR clone calling, in-frame beta chains kept. Entries are consolidated by CDR3 protein sequence, retaining the most common genes and DNA. In all, the sample holds some 690,000 distinct CDR3 sequences, and approximately 59% of those were seen once. Over 9% of the sample comes from the top ten. The sample was blood. These receptors all come from a girl aged 2 to 10 with multiple sclerosis.

This chain uses TRBV10-3 with TRBJ2-1; possible D gene TRBD2, 5 bases. This CDR3 spans 16 amino acids. Trimming stripped 0 bases from V and 5 bases from J, with 14 bases between. CDR1 and CDR2 from the germline V gene are ENHRY and SYGVKD. CDR3 DNA sequence: TGTGCCATCAGTGAGTCTTTCCGGACTTACCACAATGAGCAGTTCTTC. Amino acid sequence: CAISESFRTYHNEQFF.

The chain combines TRBV4-1 with TRBJ2-3; 7 nucleotides line up with TRBD2. The CDR3 sequence is 14 residues long. With V trimmed by 8 bases and J by 2 bases, 7 bases remained unmatched. Germline values: CDR1 MGHRA, CDR2 YSYEKL. CDR3: CASGRGGYTDTQYF. The CDR3 bases are TGCGCCAGCGGTCGGGGAGGGTACACAGATACGCAGTATTTT.

In this sample, this clonotype turned up a few times. The rearrangement uses TRBV6-1 and TRBJ2-1; TRBD1 matches 9 bases. CDR3 length equals 15 residues. Germline CDR1 reads MNHNS; CDR2 reads SASEGT. With 8 bases clipped from V and 4 bases from J, the junction kept 9 bases outside the gene matches. The CDR3 region has the DNA TGTGCCAGCGGCCTCGATGGACAGGGGTACAATGAGCAGTTCTTC. It yields the protein CASGLDGQGYNEQFF.

The chain recombines TRBV7-2 with TRBJ2-7; TRBD2 is a possible D gene (6 bases). Per germline, CDR1 SGHTA and CDR2 FQGNSA. Trimming took off 0 bases at V and 6 bases at J, with 15 bases between the two ends. This CDR3 spans 15 amino acids. The CDR3 DNA follows: TGTGCCAGCAGCTTAGCCACGGGCGGGATAGGCGAGCAGTACTTC. Translation: CASSLATGGIGEQYF. Drawing the rest from reference TRBV7-2 and TRBJ2-7, the complete variable domain is GAGVSQSPSNKVTEKGKDVELRCDPISGHTALYWYRQSLGQGLEFLIYFQGNSAPDKSGLPSDRFSAERTGGSVSTLTIQRTQQEDSAVYLCASSLATGGIGEQYFGPGTRLTVT.

The CDR3 nucleotides read TGTGCCAGCAGCCCCCGGGGGGGGGCATATGAGCAGTTCTTC. Translated: CASSPRGGAYEQFF. J is TRBJ2-1 and V is TRBV12-3 or TRBV12-4; 8 bases are shared with TRBD2. The CDR3 is made up of 14 amino acids. The ends lost 6 bases at V and 8 bases at J; junction bases unmatched: 9.

This rearrangement joins TRBV20-1 to TRBJ2-7; D gene unclear. Between the trimmed V and J ends, which lost 0 bases and 1 base, there was a span of 7 bases. This CDR3 is built from 13 residues. Germline-derived CDR1 and CDR2 are DFQATT and SNEGSKA (reference sequence). CDR3 in DNA: TGCAGTGCTAGAGATTGGAAGTCCTACGAGCAGTACTTC. Translation: CSARDWKSYEQYF.

The chain carries TRBV5-1 and TRBJ2-7; perhaps D is TRBD1 or TRBD2 (6 bases each). The V and J ends lost 0 bases and 1 base respectively, with 20 bases between them. The length of the CDR3 is 18 residues. Germline V gene lookup returns CDR1 SGHRS and CDR2 YFSETQ. In DNA, the CDR3 is TGCGCCAGCAGCTTGGTGGGCAGGGGAGGACGTCGATCCTACGAGCAGTACTTC. This codes for CASSLVGRGGRRSYEQYF.

This chain uses TRBV7-3 with TRBJ2-1; 8 bases are a match to TRBD1. After removal of 5 bases from V and 4 bases from J, the junction contained 4 bases not matched to a gene. Germline V CDR1 and CDR2: SGHTA, FQGTGA. This CDR3 is 14 amino acids long. Here the CDR3 DNA reads TGTGCCAGCAGCCGGGGACAGGATTACAATGAGCAGTTCTTC. Protein: CASSRGQDYNEQFF. Full variable domain (outside the CDR3, taken from reference TRBV7-3 and TRBJ2-1): GAGVSQTPSNKVTEKGKYVELRCDPISGHTALYWYRQSLGQGPEFLIYFQGTGAADDSGLPNDRFFAVRPEGSVSTLKIQRTERGDSAVYLCASSRGQDYNEQFFGPGTRLTVL.

This clonotype was detected only a few times. The chain uses TRBV6-5 and TRBJ1-2; no firm D call. This CDR3 has 12 residues. CDR1 is MNHEY, CDR2 SVGAGI, per germline. Trimming took 9 bases from V and 0 from J, leaving 8 bases between them. CDR3 protein: CASRPANYGYTF. The DNA of the CDR3 is TGTGCCAGTAGACCCGCTAACTATGGCTACACCTTC.

This clonotype has only a few counts. V usage is TRBV29-1 and J usage is TRBJ2-1; 10 nucleotides line up with TRBD1. V trimming: 7 bases; J trimming: 7 bases; junction bases outside the gene matches: 7. CDR3 length: 13 residues. Germline V gene lookup returns CDR1 SQVTM and CDR2 ANQGSEA. CDR3 coding DNA: TGCAGCGCGGAAAGGACAGGGGGGAATGAGCAGTTCTTC. Residues: CSAERTGGNEQFF.

This chain links TRBV7-6 with TRBJ2-5; TRBD1 agrees at 7 bases. The germline V gene has CDR1 SGHVS and CDR2 FNYEAQ. The junction had 4 bases not matched to a gene; V was cut back by 1 base and J by 2 bases. The CDR3 spans 15 residues. The CDR3 is CASSLVIQGQETQYF. In DNA form, the CDR3 reads TGTGCCAGCAGCTTAGTAATACAGGGGCAAGAGACCCAGTACTTC.

This clonotype has only a few counts. V is TRBV7-2 and J is TRBJ1-5; 12 positions agree with TRBD1. The CDR3 totals 16 residues. J gave up 6 bases and V 4 bases, and 7 bases lay outside the gene matches. CDR1 and CDR2 from the germline V gene are SGHTA and FQGNSA. The CDR3 region has the DNA TGTGCCAGCAGCTCCAGGGGACAGGGGGCACGTCAGCCCCAGCATTTT. Protein product: CASSSRGQGARQPQHF.

This clonotype was detected only once. This chain uses TRBV3-1 with TRBJ2-6, with 7 bases lining up with TRBD1. Germline loops: CDR1 LGHDT, CDR2 YNNKEL (reference sequence). This CDR3 has 16 amino acids. The junction had 7 bases not matched to a gene; V was cut back by 6 bases and J by 2 bases. Here the CDR3 reads CASSRQGLAGANVLTF. The CDR3 DNA reads TGTGCCAGCAGTCGACAGGGCCTAGCTGGGGCCAACGTCCTGACTTTC.

The sample holds a few counts of this clonotype. J is TRBJ2-7 and V is TRBV18; the D gene is possibly TRBD1 (5 bases). The CDR3 contains 15 residues. The V end was cut by 0 bases, the J end by 2 bases, with 11 bases between. Per the germline V gene, CDR1 is KGHSH and CDR2 is LQKENI. The CDR3 loop reads CASSPPDSAAYEQYF. CDR3 bases: TGTGCCAGCTCACCACCTGACAGCGCTGCCTACGAGCAGTACTTC. The full variable domain, its missing parts supplied by reference TRBV18 and TRBJ2-7, is NAGVMQNPRHLVRRRGQEARLRCSPMKGHSHVYWYRQLPEEGLKFMVYLQKENIIDESGMPKERFSAEFPKEGPSILRIQQVVRGDSAAYFCASSPPDSAAYEQYFGPGTRLTVT.

The chain is built from TRBV7-2 and TRBJ2-3, with D possibly TRBD2 on 6 matching bases. CDR3 size: 15 residues. Trimming shortened V by 5 bases and J by 0 bases, and 12 bases separated the two germline ends. CDR1 and CDR2 (germline): SGHTA, FQGNSA. Written as DNA, the CDR3 is TGTGCCAGCAGCCCAGAGGGGACTAGCACAGATACGCAGTATTTT. It specifies CASSPEGTSTDTQYF. Based on the CDR3 plus reference TRBV7-2 and TRBJ2-3, the full variable domain is GAGVSQSPSNKVTEKGKDVELRCDPISGHTALYWYRQSLGQGLEFLIYFQGNSAPDKSGLPSDRFSAERTGGSVSTLTIQRTQQEDSAVYLCASSPEGTSTDTQYFGPGTRLTVL.

V and J are TRBV4-1 and TRBJ2-5; D might be TRBD1 (5 bases). CDR3 length equals 15 residues. Germline CDR1 reads MGHRA; CDR2 reads YSYEKL. V lost 1 base to trimming and J lost 5 bases, with 14 bases between them. The chain's CDR3 is CASSQGGANWETQYF. Here the CDR3 DNA reads TGCGCCAGCAGCCAAGGGGGCGCTAATTGGGAGACCCAGTACTTC.

This clonotype showed up just once. The J gene is TRBJ2-3, the V gene TRBV7-3, with no clear D. CDR1 is SGHTA, CDR2 FQGTGA, per germline. This CDR3 comprises 14 residues. V was cut by 4 bases and J by 6 bases, with 14 bases left in between. CDR3 DNA: TGTGCCAGCAGCTCCCTATGGCGTGGGGATACGCAGTATTTT. This translates into CASSSLWRGDTQYF.

The chain recombines TRBV2 with TRBJ1-4; D uncertain. Looked up from germline, CDR1 is SNHLY and CDR2 is FYNNEI. V was trimmed by 3 bases and J by 5 bases, leaving 13 bases between them. The CDR3 spans 15 residues. The DNA for the CDR3 is TGTGCCAGCAGTGAGGCCGGGGAGAAAAATGAAAAACTGTTTTTT. It encodes CASSEAGEKNEKLFF.

The genes are TRBV5-1 and TRBJ2-2; 8 bases fit TRBD1. The junction had 11 bases not matched to a gene; V was cut back by 5 bases and J by 5 bases. CDR3 length: 16 amino acids. From germline, CDR1 is SGHRS and CDR2 YFSETQ. The CDR3, as DNA: TGCGCCAGCAGGCCGGGACAGGCCCCAACAACCGGGGAGCTGTTTTTT. Its protein product is CASRPGQAPTTGELFF. The entire variable domain, with the rest obtained from reference TRBV5-1 and TRBJ2-2, is as follows: KAGVTQTPRYLIKTRGQQVTLSCSPISGHRSVSWYQQTPGQGLQFLFEYFSETQRNKGNFPGRFSGRQFSNSRSEMNVSTLELGDSALYLCASRPGQAPTTGELFFGEGSRLTVL.

This clonotype occurred a few times. The chain is built from TRBV24-1 and TRBJ2-1; perhaps TRBD1 as D (8 bases). Germline V gives CDR1 KGHDR, CDR2 SFDVKD. The CDR3 runs 14 residues. V dropped 9 bases and J dropped 7 bases, with 18 bases sitting between them. CDR3 in amino acids: CATSGTGGGNEQFF. CDR3 DNA sequence: TGTGCCACCTCAGGTACAGGGGGAGGGAATGAGCAGTTCTTC.

The chain couples TRBV5-6 to TRBJ2-3; a weak D match, TRBD1 (5 bases). Germline loops: CDR1 SGHDT, CDR2 YYEEEE. The CDR3 consists of 13 residues. Trimming removed 6 bases from V and 0 bases from J, with 8 bases in between. The CDR3 protein is CASMGPSTDTQYF. In DNA, the CDR3 is TGTGCCAGCATGGGGCCTAGCACAGATACGCAGTATTTT.

V usage is TRBV20-1 and J usage is TRBJ1-2, with 7 bases identical to TRBD1. Trimming cost V 3 bases and J 3 bases; bases outside gene matches: 7. CDR1 DFQATT and CDR2 SNEGSKA come from the germline V gene (reference sequence). This CDR3 spans 14 amino acids. The DNA of the CDR3 is TGCAGTGCTAGGAAGGGGGCCAAGGACTATGGCTACACCTTC. This translates into CSARKGAKDYGYTF.

V usage is TRBV4-1 and J usage is TRBJ2-7, with D perhaps TRBD1 (6 bases). Germline V gives CDR1 MGHRA, CDR2 YSYEKL. The CDR3 is 16 residues long. V lost 1 base and J 0 bases, leaving 13 bases between the germline ends. CDR3 sequence reads: CASSQGYDRSSYEQYF. The CDR3 DNA reads as TGCGCCAGCAGCCAAGGGTACGACAGGAGCTCCTACGAGCAGTACTTC.

The chain has TRBV6-5 and TRBJ1-5; TRBD1 is a possible D gene (6 bases). Germline-derived CDR1 and CDR2 are MNHEY and SVGAGI. Trimming removed 4 bases from V and 11 bases from J, with 18 bases in between. The CDR3 spans 14 residues. CDR3: CASSLQGLQGAQHF. The CDR3 DNA sequence: TGTGCCAGCAGTTTACAGGGCCTTCAAGGGGCCCAGCATTTT.

The chain carries TRBV2 and TRBJ2-7; perhaps TRBD1 as D (5 bases). The CDR3 is 13 amino acids. Trimming removed 3 bases at V and 3 bases at J, with 9 bases between. Per germline, CDR1 SNHLY and CDR2 FYNNEI. The CDR3 sequence is CASSDPQVYEQYF. The CDR3 DNA reads as TGTGCCAGCAGTGATCCACAGGTCTACGAGCAGTACTTC. Supplemented by reference TRBV2 and TRBJ2-7, the full variable domain reads EPEVTQTPSHQVTQMGQEVILRCVPISNHLYFYWYRQILGQKVEFLVSFYNNEISEKSEIFDDQFSVERPDGSNFTLKIRSTKLEDSAMYFCASSDPQVYEQYFGPGTRLTVT.

This clonotype was observed a few times. The V gene is TRBV3-1, the J gene TRBJ2-1; D remains unclear. Germline CDR1 reads LGHDT; CDR2 reads YNNKEL (reference sequence). CDR3 length: 15 residues. Trimming took off 0 bases at V and 2 bases at J, with 8 bases between the two ends. The chain's CDR3 is CASSQDVNAYNEQFF. The CDR3 DNA sequence: TGTGCCAGCAGCCAAGATGTAAACGCCTACAATGAGCAGTTCTTC.

CDR3 residues: CSATHPGTGSYEQFF. The CDR3 coding sequence is TGCAGTGCTACTCATCCAGGGACAGGGAGCTATGAGCAGTTCTTC. The chain has TRBV20-1 and TRBJ2-1; the match to TRBD1 covers 9 bases. The CDR3 is 15 amino acids. After removal of 4 bases from V and 8 bases from J, the junction contained 12 bases not matched to a gene. Germline V gene sequence: CDR1 DFQATT, CDR2 SNEGSKA (reference sequence).

This clonotype was detected only a few times. The gene calls are TRBV6-2 or TRBV6-3 and TRBJ2-3, with D hard to call. V dropped 6 bases and J dropped 1 base, with 11 bases sitting between them. The V gene's germline CDR1 is MNHEY and CDR2 SVGEGT. CDR3 length: 14 amino acids. CDR3 loop: CASRMRGGTDTQYF. CDR3 DNA: TGTGCCAGCAGAATGCGTGGGGGCACAGATACGCAGTATTTT.

The chain recombines TRBV20-1 with TRBJ2-5, with 9 bases that match TRBD2. CDR3 length: 16 residues. V shed 0 bases and J 0 bases; nucleotides not matched to a gene: 5. Germline CDR1 reads DFQATT; CDR2 reads SNEGSKA (reference sequence). The CDR3 DNA sequence: TGCAGTGCTAGAGATGGGAAGCGGGGGGACCAAGAGACCCAGTACTTC. This translates into CSARDGKRGDQETQYF.

This chain joins TRBV20-1 and TRBJ2-7; D possibly corresponds to TRBD2 (5 bases). Looked up from germline, CDR1 is DFQATT and CDR2 is SNEGSKA (reference sequence). V lost 3 bases and J 1 base, leaving 10 bases between the germline ends. The CDR3 totals 13 residues. CDR3 sequence: CSASLDSSYEQYF. CDR3 DNA: TGCAGTGCTAGTTTGGACTCTTCCTACGAGCAGTACTTC.

This clonotype was seen more than once but under ten times. The J gene is TRBJ2-3, the V gene TRBV7-3, with 9 nucleotides matching TRBD2. With 2 bases clipped from V and 6 bases from J, the junction kept 6 bases outside the gene matches. CDR3 length: 15 amino acids. Germline CDR1 SGHTA, CDR2 FQGTGA. The DNA for the CDR3 is TGTGCCAGCAGCTTATGGGCGGGAGGGCCGGATACGCAGTATTTT. Amino acid sequence: CASSLWAGGPDTQYF.